What follows are 18 T cell receptor beta chains derived from one specimen sequenced in a study of CD8 T cells in Susac syndrome. A quantity of about 0.5 to 1 ug RNA underwent reverse transcription using random hexamers. TCRdb analysed the immunoSEQ multiplex PCR reads with MiXCR anew, one entry per CDR3 protein. There are about 300,000 distinct CDR3 sequences in the sample; approximately 85% occur only once, and around 0.22% lies in the top ten. Sequencing was done on a sample of CD8+ T cells from PBMCs. The receptors stem from a human donor with multiple sclerosis.

This clonotype was recorded only once. CDR3 coding DNA: TGTGCCTGGAGTCCCCGAGGAGGCGATTGGGACACCATATATTTT. Its translation: CAWSPRGGDWDTIYF. This sequence joins TRBV30 and TRBJ1-3; no clear D gene. Germline loops: CDR1 GTSNPN, CDR2 SVGIG (reference sequence). The CDR3 spans 15 residues. V dropped 2 bases and J dropped 8 bases, with 19 bases sitting between them.

This rearrangement joins TRBV24-1 to TRBJ2-2; no clear D. Trimming cost V 0 bases and J 0 bases, with 4 bases left between them. The CDR3 sequence is 15 residues long. The germline V gene encodes CDR1 KGHDR and CDR2 SFDVKD. CDR3 DNA: TGTGCCACCAGTGATTTGATGACGAACACCGGGGAGCTGTTTTTT. Amino acid sequence: CATSDLMTNTGELFF.

The CDR3 region is CASGTSGSESGELFF. CDR3 bases: TGTGCCAGTGGGACTAGCGGGAGCGAAAGCGGGGAGCTGTTTTTT. J is TRBJ2-2 and V is TRBV14, with 14 bases identical to TRBD2. V shed 9 bases and J 7 bases; nucleotides not matched to a gene: 7. This CDR3 region has 15 residues. Per germline, CDR1 SGHDN and CDR2 FVKESK.

This chain connects TRBV12-3 or TRBV12-4 to TRBJ1-2, with D unclear. V gave up 7 bases and J gave up 1 base, with 16 bases separating them. The CDR3 loop spans 15 amino acids. DNA of the CDR3: TGTGCCAGCATCAAAAGTGGAGGTTTTAACTATGGCTACACCTTC. This translates into CASIKSGGFNYGYTF.

V and J are TRBV15 and TRBJ1-1, with D unclear. The CDR3 runs 15 residues. V lost 1 base and J lost 1, with 10 bases in between. From germline, CDR1 is LNHNV and CDR2 YYDKDF (reference sequence). In DNA, the CDR3 is TGTGCCACCAGCAGAGGGGCCAGCTCGAACACTGAAGCTTTCTTT. This sequence encodes CATSRGASSNTEAFF.

A single count supports this clonotype. V gene TRBV6-2 or TRBV6-3 combines with J gene TRBJ2-1; D possibly corresponds to TRBD2 (5 bases). Trimming left V 3 bases short and J 8 bases short, with 11 bases between. From germline, CDR1 is MNHEY and CDR2 SVGEGT. This CDR3 contains 13 residues. The CDR3 DNA follows: TGTGCCAGCAGTTATTCGCGGGTGCATGAGCAGTTCTTC. Its translation is CASSYSRVHEQFF.

The CDR3 loop reads CASSIGQGGPYEQYF. Here the CDR3 DNA reads TGTGCCAGCAGTATCGGACAGGGGGGTCCCTACGAGCAGTACTTC. The genes are TRBV27 and TRBJ2-7; the match to TRBD1 covers 10 bases. This CDR3 comprises 15 residues. Germline lookup yields CDR1 MNHEY and CDR2 SMNVEV (reference sequence). V lost 5 bases and J lost 2; bases outside the gene matches: 6.

This clonotype was recorded a few times. The chain uses TRBV4-1 and TRBJ2-1; 7 nucleotides match TRBD1. J gave up 2 bases and V 0 bases, and 7 bases lay outside the gene matches. This CDR3 spans 17 amino acids. Looked up from germline, CDR1 is MGHRA and CDR2 is YSYEKL. The CDR3 is CASSQDGTAFTYNEQFF. The DNA for the CDR3 is TGCGCCAGCAGCCAAGACGGGACAGCTTTTACCTACAATGAGCAGTTCTTC.

This clonotype appeared a single time. V usage is TRBV4-3 and J usage is TRBJ1-1; D is ambiguous. Trimming shortened V by 1 base and J by 4 bases, and 10 bases separated the two germline ends. The CDR3 spans 14 residues. CDR1 is LGHNA, CDR2 YSLEER, per germline. The CDR3 sequence: CASSQGPGGTEAFF. The CDR3 DNA is TGCGCCAGCAGCCAAGGACCGGGCGGCACTGAAGCTTTCTTT.

The chain carries TRBV29-1 and TRBJ2-7, with TRBD2 matching over 9 bases. The length of the CDR3 is 12 residues. Germline CDR1 is SQVTM and CDR2 is ANQGSEA. Trimming took 6 bases from V and 6 from J; bases not matched to a gene: 6. Written as DNA, the CDR3 is TGCAGCGTCGTTAGCGGGAGAAGCGAGCAGTACTTC. Protein sequence: CSVVSGRSEQYF.

The gene calls are TRBV29-1 and TRBJ2-1; a weak D match, TRBD2 (6 bases). CDR3 length: 12 amino acids. Germline V gene lookup returns CDR1 SQVTM and CDR2 ANQGSEA. The CDR3, as DNA: TGCAGGGTAAGGAATAGCGGCAATGAGCAGTTCTTC. This encodes CRVRNSGNEQFF.

This chain links TRBV12-3 or TRBV12-4 with TRBJ2-7, with D uncertain. V lost 3 bases and J lost 3, with 18 bases in between. The length of the CDR3 is 16 residues. CDR3 sequence (DNA): TGTGCCAGCAGTTTGATCCCGTCGTCCAGCCTCTACGAGCAGTACTTC. As protein: CASSLIPSSSLYEQYF.

This clonotype has only one observation. This chain connects TRBV25-1 to TRBJ2-7; D gene unclear. The V and J ends lost 3 bases and 0 bases respectively, with 12 bases between them. This CDR3 contains 15 residues. Germline V CDR1 and CDR2: MGHDK, SYGVNS. CDR3 DNA: TGTGCCAGCAGTGACCTAAGCGAGATCTCCTACGAGCAGTACTTC. Its protein product is CASSDLSEISYEQYF.

The genes are TRBV10-3 and TRBJ2-7; no firm D call. The CDR3 totals 14 residues. V was pared by 3 bases and J by 1 base, with 10 bases between. Germline V gene lookup returns CDR1 ENHRY and CDR2 SYGVKD. CDR3 in DNA: TGTGCCATCAGTGACGGGCAGGAGTCCTACGAGCAGTACTTC. Protein product: CAISDGQESYEQYF.

The chain combines TRBV13 with TRBJ2-7; D unclear. With 5 bases removed from V and 0 bases from J, the gap between germline ends came to 11 bases. CDR3 size: 14 residues. Germline CDR1 is PRHDT and CDR2 is FYEKMQ (reference sequence). This CDR3 is CASSNRALSYEQYF. CDR3 sequence (DNA): TGTGCCAGCAGCAACCGGGCCCTCTCCTACGAGCAGTACTTC.

This chain uses TRBV5-4 with TRBJ2-2; possibly TRBD2 for D (5 bases). CDR3 size: 15 residues. The V gene lost 2 bases and the J gene lost 4 bases, with 12 bases spanning the gap. Germline lookup yields CDR1 SGHNT and CDR2 YYREEE (reference sequence). The CDR3 coding sequence is TGTGCCAGCAGCTTTAGAGGGTTGGGCACCGGGGAGCTGTTTTTT. Translated, it gives CASSFRGLGTGELFF.

The chain carries TRBV9 and TRBJ2-2, with D perhaps matching TRBD1 (5 bases). The CDR3 runs 17 residues. Germline V gene sequence: CDR1 SGDLS, CDR2 YYNGEE. Trimming took off 0 bases at V and 5 bases at J, with 17 bases between the two ends. CDR3 protein: CASSVEGVGLVTGELFF. The CDR3 nucleotides read TGTGCCAGCAGCGTAGAAGGGGTGGGGTTAGTGACCGGGGAGCTGTTTTTT.

This sequence joins TRBV25-1 and TRBJ1-2; D call uncertain. Trimming removed 5 bases at V and 3 bases at J, with 7 bases between. Germline V gene data show CDR1 as MGHDK and CDR2 as SYGVNS. There are 12 residues in the CDR3. As DNA, the CDR3 is TGTGCCAGCAGTAGCGCCCACTATGGCTACACCTTC. It translates to CASSSAHYGYTF.